This TCR beta chain was sequenced in a study of T cell repertoires in cytomegalovirus infection. Study background: TCR beta signatures that were public indicated CMV infection and matching HLA type.

Whole-study findings and limits: Across the ex vivo response, the dominant clonotypes were HLA-C-restricted CMV-specific TCR beta clonotypes.

This clonotype occurred a few times. Its target is unknown. The length of the CDR3 is 13 residues. The V gene lost 5 bases and the J gene lost 8 bases, with 15 bases spanning the gap. One entry per CDR3 protein, called by TCRdb with MiXCR from the reads. The table includes about 740,000 distinct CDR3 sequences, about 30% detected once. The sample was cultured PBMCs, taken from culture after CMV antigen stimulation. This receptor was taken from a human donor in good health (CMV status not recorded). Some clones in this sample may be carry-over from other donors' samples. The chain is built from TRBV12-3 or TRBV12-4 and TRBJ1-2, with a tentative D call TRBD1 (5 bases). DNA for the CDR3: TGTGCCAGCAGTACAACAGGCGCAGGGGGCTACACCTTC. This sequence encodes CASSTTGAGGYTF.